Described below is a single T cell receptor beta chain sequence and its context. Its antigen remains unidentified. Qualities for individual bases were not recorded, and no much larger clone is one base off. Measured from the cysteine to the phenylalanine, the CDR3 is 10 residues long. Of all the DNA, just the CDR3 is kept, 30 bases in frame from base 1. V and J are truncated by 5 bases and 4 bases respectively, leaving an intervening sequence of 5 bases. Per the germline V gene (reference sequence), DFQATT is the CDR1 and SNEGSKA is the CDR2. The cohort comprised more than 550 healthy bone marrow donors. At the time of sampling, every cohort member was nominally healthy, though immune exposures that went unrecorded were likely present. The donor tested CMV seronegative, placing the donor among the approximately 400 seronegative members of the cohort. Each donor provided a peripheral blood sample, and peripheral blood mononuclear cells were used for TCR beta sequencing. Genomic DNA extraction from the blood cell samples was performed with the Qiagen DNeasy Blood Extraction Kit.

This record belongs to a study of cytomegalovirus exposure and HLA in healthy donors (dated by TCRdb to about 2017). For the wider study: In an earlier analysis of roughly 500 of the donors, roughly 300 Gb of sequence data and 117 million unique TCR beta sequences from roughly 190 million T cells were reported. Among the 398 genotyped donors, approximately 76% belonged to the genetic ancestry cluster associated with self-reported Caucasian donors. A later analysis re-examined previously published TCR beta repertoires from 600 to 700 donors and added high-resolution HLA genotyping to investigate patterns of TCR occurrence. Typing coverage varied by locus: 629-630 donors for A, B, C, DRB1 and DQB1; approximately 500 for DQA1; around 610 for DPA1; roughly 450 for DPB1. Among about 410 genotyped donors of the cohort, an average of around 240,000 unique TCR beta nucleotide sequences was sequenced per donor, of which about 18% were non-productive. Because of strong linkage in the cohort, four to six DR-DQ haplotypes were treated as single units for association and clustering. Around 320 gigabases of sequencing data and 70 million to 100 million unique TCR sequences were included in an early release covering over 600 HLA-typed donors. A later genetic analysis took genome-wide SNP genotypes for 398 of the 666 donors and used that subset as a discovery cohort. Every discovery cohort repertoire had been produced on one sequencing platform. HLA typing included class I and class II loci at four-digit resolution. An earlier analysis of around 640 of the donors used high-throughput TCR beta sequencing to judge whether each TCR beta V gene segment behaved as functional or pseudogenic. Donor age, sex, ethnicity and CMV serostatus were collected together with the repertoire data. The study used immunosequencing to profile the T cell repertoires of approximately 630 subjects and linked those repertoires to cytomegalovirus serostatus. The study was designed to test whether signatures of past pathogen exposure could be identified by cataloging public T cell receptors. Besides the first cohort of around 700 subjects, a separate validation cohort made up of roughly 130 different subjects was used. To predict cytomegalovirus infection status, the study brought together high-throughput TCR immunosequencing, statistical association of individual TCRs with disease status, and machine learning. Rather than drawing on any new phenotypic data, the later analysis identified candidate immune exposures from TCR beta sequences and the way those sequences occurred across donors.

The library was built by means of the immunoSEQ multiplex PCR assay. The multiplex PCR relied on a mix of 60 forward primers for TCR Vbeta segments and 13 reverse primers for TCR Jbeta segments. A multiplex PCR assay on genomic DNA amplified the CDR3 region of rearranged TCR beta genes. Amplified TCR beta libraries were sequenced as 87-base-pair reads on the Illumina HiSeq System. On the study's bioinformatics: A later analysis counted approximately 74 million unique TCR beta chains across the 550 to 750 repertoires, and around 9.9 million of these chains were shared by at least two donors. Raw reads were error-corrected and collapsed into unique sequences with a nearest-neighbor algorithm that merged closely related sequences to remove PCR and sequencing errors. To assign V, D and J gene segments, CDR3 sequences were aligned to IMGT reference sequences. For a sequence to be retained, a match of at least six nucleotides to both a V gene segment and a J gene segment was required. A rearrangement was called productive if the CDR3 had no stop codons and remained in frame with V and J, and every other rearrangement was called non-productive. CDR3 was defined according to IMGT convention as the region running from the second conserved V-encoded cysteine to the conserved J-encoded phenylalanine. In an earlier analysis of roughly 610 of the donors, sequences lacking an unambiguous match to a single V gene segment were excluded. An earlier analysis of over 450 of the donors classified V segments as functional when productive rearrangements were above 56.7% and as segregating when the standard deviation between donors was above 5%. To diagnose cytomegalovirus status from the catalog of TCR beta chain sequences, a statistical classification framework was built. In a later analysis, TCR nucleotide sequences were compared against IMGT/GENE-DB human TR gene sequences so that V and J genes could be assigned. In a later analysis, CDR3 sequences and most-parsimonious VDJ recombination scenarios were assigned using the TCRdist pipeline. A later analysis defined each TCR beta chain by its CDR3 amino acid sequence plus V-gene family, and excluded reads lacking a unique V-gene family. In a later analysis, several hundred highly shared, low-generation-probability nucleotide sequences were removed to address suspected cross-contamination and a sequencing artifact. For each public chain, a later analysis derived a clonal expansion index from normalized ranks of inferred template counts within each repertoire. In a later analysis, generation probabilities were computed using a VDJ recombination model fitted to out-of-frame rearrangements, and the results were checked against IGoR. Hypergeometric tests were used in a later analysis to score TCR-TCR, TCR-HLA and TCR-CMV co-occurrence, with a repertoire-size bias correction applied to the TCR pairs. A later analysis estimated false discovery rates by permuting HLA or CMV assignments 20 times. In a later analysis, co-occurring TCRs were grouped with DBSCAN, and TCRdist sequence similarity was added when clustering was performed within HLA-allele-positive subsets. Co-occurrence clustering excluded repertoires with fewer than 30,000 or more than 120,000 public chains, plus five with anomalous nucleotide sharing. TCRdb's version of the immuneACCESS table is confined to in-frame rearrangements and falls short of the full clone set. An unresolved V gene accounts for under half of the shortfall where checked; the remainder is of unknown origin. Clone size and V and J calls were adopted from that table, with D and trimming inferred from the DNA. The sample has about 190,000 clones on record, 79% of them singletons. The ten largest clones represent over 1.5% of the sample.

Findings and caveats that apply to the study as a whole: Across donors, most TCR sequences were observed very rarely, whereas some public TCRs were present in many individuals. A later analysis reported that several top co-occurrence clusters appeared linked to parvovirus B19, influenza, CMV and Epstein-Barr virus. Roughly uniform sequencing depth across donors was assumed in presence/absence analyses, although this assumption may not hold. When HLA alleles, especially DR and DQ, strongly co-occurred, TCR associations were difficult to assign to individual alleles. Because the 87-base-pair reads could not distinguish some IMGT-functional V segments, including TRBV6-2 and TRBV6-3, those segments were excluded. The authors suggested that the approach could potentially be extended to other disease states and immunological phenotypes. Because HLA typing was missing for some donors at each locus, association tests included only the typed subset. Immune exposure information for the cohort was limited to CMV serostatus. In this cohort, only TCR beta chains were sequenced, and detectable features were limited by the absence of alpha or paired-chain data. In a later analysis, most CMV-associated TCR beta chains were found to appear HLA-restricted, with HLA associations seemingly driven largely by CMV exposure. At a false discovery rate of 0.05, a later analysis linked under 20,000 TCR beta sequences to specific HLA alleles. The classifier was reported to diagnose cytomegalovirus status with high specificity and sensitivity in both the original cohort and the validation cohort. Correlated functional status among segregating V segments might be attributable to linkage disequilibrium, but an unknown experimental factor could not be ruled out. In an earlier analysis of approximately 600 of the donors, most TCR beta V segments were observed in productive rearrangements about 87% or about 30% of the time, broadly matching IMGT annotations. An association between a missense DCLRE1C variant and V-gene and J-gene trimming of TCR beta chains was found in a later genetic analysis and replicated in an independent cohort. Because counts were too low, roughly 18 rarely observed V segments, including chromosome 9 orphons, were left out of the earlier analysis of 587 of the donors. The study listed 150 to 200 TCR beta chains as associated with cytomegalovirus. In a later genetic analysis, fewer N-insertions in productive TCRs were reported among donors in an Asian-associated ancestry cluster than the 666-donor mean. A group of highly shared sequence variants was considered likely to be a technical artifact of the sequencing pipeline. In vitro tests confirmed that a few of the cytomegalovirus-associated TCR beta chains recognize cytomegalovirus antigens. Compared with equally common non-associated chains, HLA-associated TCR beta chains in a later analysis were more clonally expanded and had lower generation probabilities. A further reported finding was that TCR beta sequences accurately predicted the HLA-A and HLA-B alleles for most subjects in the first cohort. In a later analysis, the rate of TCR association differed among HLA loci, with DRB1 alleles having the most associated TCRs and HLA-C alleles having the fewest.

The chain was built from TRBV20-1 and TRBJ1-2, with the D segment identity uncertain. The sample taken for sequencing was PBMCs. The clonotype originates from a woman younger than 30 in good health and CMV-seronegative. The CDR3 amino acid sequence is: CSAPRYGYTF. The bases are TGCAGTGCTCCCCGCTATGGCTACACCTTC.